This T cell receptor (beta chain) is from a study of blood T cell repertoires in COVID-19. The wider study: Sites across the United States, Italy and Spain contributed samples from acute and convalescent COVID-19. T cells, B-cell-depleted T cells, or PBMCs provided the cDNA or gDNA that served as material.

The V gene end was trimmed by 0 bases and the J gene end by 1 base; junction bases not matched to a gene: 5. The CDR3 contains 17 residues. In germline, CDR1 is ENHRY, CDR2 SYGVKD. TCRdb keeps only in-frame clones here, not all; method: immunoSEQ multiplex PCR. The sample carries some 70,000 clones, roughly 79% recorded once. The chain recombines TRBV10-3 with TRBJ2-1, with 8 bases aligning to TRBD2. Sequencing input: peripheral blood. This sequence originates from a woman aged 70 to 79 with acute or convalescent COVID-19. Written as DNA, the CDR3 is TGTGCCATCAGTGAGTCGTTAATAGCGGGGTCCTACAATGAGCAGTTCTTC. Its protein is CAISESLIAGSYNEQFF.